The clone carrying this TCR beta chain was found once. The antigen is not known. The source of the sample is a study of cytomegalovirus exposure and HLA in healthy donors. Study results and caveats: As a later analysis revealed, most CMV-associated TCR beta chains appeared HLA-restricted. Segments of the TCR beta V type were, in most cases, productive about 87% or about 30% of the time in an earlier analysis.

Donors had nominal health at sampling but likely had unrecorded immune exposures. Losses at the gene ends were 5 bases for V and 3 bases for J; bases not matched to a gene: 7. The CDR3 loop spans 14 amino acids. Germline V gene data show CDR1 as SEHNR and CDR2 as FQNEAQ (reference sequence). The PCR ran on 60 Vbeta and 13 Jbeta primers. Profiled with immunoSEQ multiplex PCR; TCRdb holds only in-frame clones, not every one. The data contain approximately 140,000 clones, around 78% of them singletons. The origin of this receptor is a male donor in good health and CMV-seronegative. Sequenced: PBMCs. The chain couples TRBV7-9 to TRBJ2-7, with 7 bases identical to TRBD2. The CDR3 protein is CASSGFSGGYEQYF. CDR3 nucleotides: TGTGCCAGCAGCGGATTTTCGGGGGGCTACGAGCAGTACTTC.